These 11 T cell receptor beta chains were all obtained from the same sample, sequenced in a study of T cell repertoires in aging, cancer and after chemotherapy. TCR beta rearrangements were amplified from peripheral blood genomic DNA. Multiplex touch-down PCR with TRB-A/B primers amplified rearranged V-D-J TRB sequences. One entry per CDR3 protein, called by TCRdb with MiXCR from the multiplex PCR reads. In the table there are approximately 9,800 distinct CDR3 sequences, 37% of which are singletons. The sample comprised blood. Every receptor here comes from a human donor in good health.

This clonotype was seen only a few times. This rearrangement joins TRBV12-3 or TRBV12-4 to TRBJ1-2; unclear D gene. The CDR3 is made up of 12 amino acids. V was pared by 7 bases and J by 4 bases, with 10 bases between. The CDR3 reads CASTSNTYGYTF. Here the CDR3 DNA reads TGTGCCAGCACCTCAAACACCTATGGCTACACCTTC.

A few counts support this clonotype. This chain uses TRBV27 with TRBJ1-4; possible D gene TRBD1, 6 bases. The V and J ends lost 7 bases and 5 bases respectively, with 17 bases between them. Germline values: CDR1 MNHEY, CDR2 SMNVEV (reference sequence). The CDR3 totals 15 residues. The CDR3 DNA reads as TGTGCCAGCACCCGATCGACAGGAATAAATGAAAAACTGTTTTTT. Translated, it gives CASTRSTGINEKLFF.

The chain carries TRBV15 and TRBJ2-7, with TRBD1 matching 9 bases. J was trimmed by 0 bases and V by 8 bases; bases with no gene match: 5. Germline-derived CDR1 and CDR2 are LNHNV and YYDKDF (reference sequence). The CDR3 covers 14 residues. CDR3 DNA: TGTGCCACCTGGGACAGGGAGGCCTCCTACGAGCAGTACTTC. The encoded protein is CATWDREASYEQYF.

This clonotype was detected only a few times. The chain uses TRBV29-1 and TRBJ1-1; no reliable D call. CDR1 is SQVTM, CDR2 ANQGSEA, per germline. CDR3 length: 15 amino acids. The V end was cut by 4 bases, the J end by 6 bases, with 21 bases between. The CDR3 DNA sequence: TGCAGCGTTGGGGCCGCTGGGGTGGGAATGTCTGAAGCTTTCTTT. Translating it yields CSVGAAGVGMSEAFF.

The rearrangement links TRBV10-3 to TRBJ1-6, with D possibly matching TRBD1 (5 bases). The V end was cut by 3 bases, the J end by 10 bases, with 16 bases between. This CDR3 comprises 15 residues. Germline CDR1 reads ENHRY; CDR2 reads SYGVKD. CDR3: CAISEDSSLGSPLHF. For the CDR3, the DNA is TGTGCCATCAGTGAAGACAGCTCACTTGGGTCACCCCTCCACTTT.

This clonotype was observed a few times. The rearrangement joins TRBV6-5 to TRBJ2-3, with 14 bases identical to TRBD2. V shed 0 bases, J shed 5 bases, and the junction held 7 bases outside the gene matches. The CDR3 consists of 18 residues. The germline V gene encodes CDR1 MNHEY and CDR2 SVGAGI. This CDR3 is CASSYSIGTSGSLDTQYF. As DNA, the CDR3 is TGTGCCAGCAGTTACTCGATCGGGACTAGCGGGAGCCTAGATACGCAGTATTTT.

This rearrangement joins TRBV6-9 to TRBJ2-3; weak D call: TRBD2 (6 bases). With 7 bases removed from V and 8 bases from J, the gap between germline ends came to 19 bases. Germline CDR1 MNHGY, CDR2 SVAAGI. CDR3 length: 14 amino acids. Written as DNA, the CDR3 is TGTGCCAGCACTGGGACTCTGTTTTGTCCTACGCAGTATTTT. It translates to CASTGTLFCPTQYF.

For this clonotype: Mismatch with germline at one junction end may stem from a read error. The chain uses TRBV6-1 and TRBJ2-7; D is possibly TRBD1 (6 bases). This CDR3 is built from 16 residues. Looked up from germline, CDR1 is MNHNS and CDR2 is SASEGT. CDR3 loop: CPSSPTSRGGPLEQYF. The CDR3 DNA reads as TGTCCCAGCTCTCCAACGAGCAGGGGTGGCCCCCTCGAGCAGTACTTC.

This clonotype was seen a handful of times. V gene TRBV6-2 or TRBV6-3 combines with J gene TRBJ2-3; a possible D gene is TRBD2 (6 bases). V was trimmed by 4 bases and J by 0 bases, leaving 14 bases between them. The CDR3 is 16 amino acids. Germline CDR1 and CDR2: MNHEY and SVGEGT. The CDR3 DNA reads TGTGCCAGCAGTTCCCCCGGGACTTTTAGCACAGATACGCAGTATTTT. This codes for CASSSPGTFSTDTQYF.

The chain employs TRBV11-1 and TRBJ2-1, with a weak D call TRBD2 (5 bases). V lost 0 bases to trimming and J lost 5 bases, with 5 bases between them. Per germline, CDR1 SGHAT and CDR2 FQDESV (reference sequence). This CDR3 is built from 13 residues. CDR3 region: CASSLAGDNEQFF. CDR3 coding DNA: TGTGCCAGCAGCTTAGCGGGAGACAATGAGCAGTTCTTC.

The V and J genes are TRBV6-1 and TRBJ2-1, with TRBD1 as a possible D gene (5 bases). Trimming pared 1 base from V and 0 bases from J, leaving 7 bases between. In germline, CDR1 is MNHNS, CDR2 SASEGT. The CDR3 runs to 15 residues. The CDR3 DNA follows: TGTGCCAGCAGTGAAGGACAGAGCTCCTACAATGAGCAGTTCTTC. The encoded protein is CASSEGQSSYNEQFF.